The 7 T cell receptor beta chains in this list originate from one sample, sequenced in a study of T cell responses to AZD1222 COVID-19 vaccine. Clones were read by immunoSEQ multiplex PCR, and TCRdb kept only the in-frame ones, dropping some. Among fewer than 120,000 clones listed, 94% were seen once. This sample comprised peripheral blood, obtained 28 days after the second AZD1222 dose. These TCRs come from an adult who received the AZD1222 COVID-19 vaccine.

This chain connects TRBV7-9 to TRBJ1-1, with 10 positions matching TRBD1. The CDR3 extends over 16 amino acids. Germline assignment: CDR1 SEHNR and CDR2 FQNEAQ (reference sequence). V trimming: 5 bases; J trimming: 4 bases; junction bases outside the gene matches: 10. The CDR3 here is CASSPGTGDSRTEAFF. The CDR3 coding sequence is TGTGCCAGCAGCCCTGGGACAGGGGACTCACGCACTGAAGCTTTCTTT.

CDR3 amino acids: CASSIGTSGGYNEQFF. The DNA of the CDR3 is TGTGCCAGCAGCATCGGGACTAGCGGGGGTTACAATGAGCAGTTCTTC. The chain joins TRBV5-4 to TRBJ2-1; TRBD2 matches 14 bases. Trimming at V came to 4 bases and at J to 4 bases, leaving 4 bases not matched to a gene. The CDR3 is made up of 16 amino acids. Germline V gene sequence: CDR1 SGHNT, CDR2 YYREEE (reference sequence).

This chain uses TRBV20-1 with TRBJ2-3; D not certain. This CDR3 has 11 residues. Trimming shortened V by 6 bases and J by 5 bases, and 9 bases separated the two germline ends. Germline V gives CDR1 DFQATT, CDR2 SNEGSKA (reference sequence). CDR3 DNA: TGCAGTGCGGAGTTTAAAGATACGCAGTATTTT. Translated, it gives CSAEFKDTQYF.

The chain recombines TRBV7-2 with TRBJ1-6; D is uncertain. Germline CDR1 reads SGHTA; CDR2 reads FQGNSA. CDR3 length: 12 residues. Deletions cut 3 bases from V and 9 bases from J, with 6 bases between. CDR3: CASSFSVSPLHF. Written as DNA, the CDR3 is TGTGCCAGCAGCTTTTCGGTTTCACCCCTCCACTTT.

The chain couples TRBV7-2 to TRBJ1-5; D not resolved. There are 14 residues in the CDR3. Between the trimmed V and J ends, which lost 2 bases and 7 bases, there was a span of 12 bases. Germline V gene data show CDR1 as SGHTA and CDR2 as FQGNSA. CDR3 amino acids: CASSLTQGAQPQHF. The CDR3 coding sequence is TGTGCCAGCAGCTTAACACAAGGAGCGCAGCCCCAGCATTTT.

This chain's CDR3 is CASSKSSYNEQFF. In DNA, the CDR3 is TGTGCCAGCAGTAAAAGCTCCTACAATGAGCAGTTCTTC. The chain uses TRBV6-5 and TRBJ2-1; D unclear. Germline values: CDR1 MNHEY, CDR2 SVGAGI. This CDR3 comprises 13 residues. Between the trimmed V and J ends, which lost 5 bases and 0 bases, there was a span of 5 bases.

V usage is TRBV7-9 and J usage is TRBJ1-1; D is uncertain. The CDR3 covers 14 residues. Trimming took off 4 bases at V and 7 bases at J, with 16 bases between the two ends. Per germline, CDR1 SEHNR and CDR2 FQNEAQ (reference sequence). The CDR3 sequence: CASSSAGFLSEAFF. Here the CDR3 DNA reads TGTGCCAGCAGCTCAGCTGGGTTTCTGAGTGAAGCTTTCTTT. Based on the CDR3 plus reference TRBV7-9 and TRBJ1-1, the full variable domain is DTGVSQNPRHKITKRGQNVTFRCDPISEHNRLYWYRQTLGQGPEFLTYFQNEAQLEKSRLLSDRFSAERPKGSFSTLEIQRTEQGDSAMYLCASSSAGFLSEAFFGQGTRLTVV.